Sequencing of this T cell receptor beta chain was carried out in a study of cytomegalovirus exposure and HLA in healthy donors. The CDR3 consists of 16 residues. V lost 0 bases and J 5 bases, leaving 16 bases between the germline ends. CDR1 is SGDLS and CDR2 is YYNGEE in the germline V gene. Vbeta (60) and Jbeta (13) primers were used in the PCR. Profiling relied on immunoSEQ multiplex PCR, and the TCRdb table lists in-frame clones only, not all of them. The sample yields 130,000 to 150,000 clones, around four fifths seen once. Material: PBMCs. V and J are TRBV9 and TRBJ2-3, with D possibly being TRBD2 (6 bases). This clonotype was sampled from a woman between 55 and 75 years old in good health and CMV-seropositive. This CDR3 reads CASSVGGDWNGDTQYF. For the CDR3, the DNA is TGTGCCAGCAGCGTAGGCGGGGACTGGAACGGAGATACGCAGTATTTT.